This T cell receptor beta chain comes out of a study of T cells after yellow fever vaccination. This clonotype has only a few counts. Germline V gene data show CDR1 as SGHTA and CDR2 as FQGNSA. V lost 3 bases, J lost 4 bases, and 9 bases stayed unmatched. The CDR3 consists of 16 residues. Study outcomes and limitations: CD4 and CD8 compartments shared a small share of clonotypes, likely from convergent recombination.

MiXCR, applied by TCRdb to the 5' RACE reads, yields one record per CDR3 protein. Among tens of thousands of distinct CDR3 sequences listed, around 6.2% were seen once. This specimen was PBMCs, either bulk or a sorted T-cell subset (CD4+, CD8+, memory, or dextramer-sorted; not recorded which), taken on the day of the yellow fever booster vaccination. This sequence was found in a man aged 18 to 30 who received the YFV17D yellow fever vaccine. V gene TRBV7-2 combines with J gene TRBJ2-1; 7 bases match TRBD2. CDR3 protein: CASSFGQGGGYNEQFF. For the CDR3, the DNA is TGTGCCAGCAGCTTCGGGCAGGGCGGGGGTTACAATGAGCAGTTCTTC.